Below are 25 T cell receptor beta chains sequenced from a single sample in a study of T cells in women clearing cervical HPV infection. Clones were read by immunoSEQ multiplex PCR, and TCRdb kept only the in-frame ones, dropping some. In all, the sample yields some 16,000 clones. The sequenced material came from blood buffy coat. The source of these receptors is a woman aged 18 to 75 with a cervical HPV16 infection that either progressed to CIN3+ or cleared (not recorded which).

Incomplete CDR3 DNA: TGCGCCAGCAAGATCGTCTCGGGGGGGCCGGCAGATACG. This translates into CASKIVSGGPADT. In full, the CDR3 reads CASKIVSGGPADTQYF. The V gene is TRBV5-1, the J gene TRBJ2-3, with 8 bases fitting TRBD2. The CDR3 goes on 3 residues after the read ends, and that part is filled in from the germline J gene. The V gene's germline CDR1 is SGHRS and CDR2 YFSETQ. The CDR3 spans 16 residues. Germline trimming cut 6 bases from V and 4 bases from J; bases unmatched to any gene: 13. Filled out from reference TRBV5-1 and TRBJ2-3, the complete variable domain reads KAGVTQTPRYLIKTRGQQVTLSCSPISGHRSVSWYQQTPGQGLQFLFEYFSETQRNKGNFPGRFSGRQFSNSRSEMNVSTLELGDSALYLCASKIVSGGPADTQYFGPGTRLTVL.

Regarding this clone: The read terminates 3 residues ahead of where the CDR3 ends, so the germline J gene completes it. This chain joins TRBV20-1 and TRBJ1-2; TRBD1 matches 10 bases. Trimming removed 5 bases from V and 7 bases from J; junction bases left unmatched: 13. Germline V lookup: CDR1 DFQATT, CDR2 SNEGSKA (reference sequence). The length of the CDR3 is 15 residues. The CDR3 bases that were read are TGCAGTGCTCGCGCTCCCGGGACAGGGGTCTTTGGC. Translated, it gives CSARAPGTGVFG. The full CDR3 protein is CSARAPGTGVFGYTF.

Remarks on this clone: The read stops 3 residues short of the end of the CDR3; the missing end is completed from the germline J gene. The chain employs TRBV9 and TRBJ2-3, with D maybe TRBD2 (5 bases). V was trimmed by 4 bases and J by 0 bases, leaving 18 bases between them. CDR1 SGDLS and CDR2 YYNGEE come from the germline V gene. CDR3 length equals 17 residues. The CDR3 reads CASSPYQTGGSTDTQYF. Partial CDR3 DNA: TGTGCCAGCAGCCCCTACCAGACCGGCGGGAGCACAGATACG.

CDR3 sequence: CASTRQGSDEKLFF. Incomplete CDR3 DNA: TGTGCCAGTACTCGACAGGGGTCGGATGAAAAA. The rearrangement links TRBV19 to TRBJ1-4; 8 bases line up with TRBD1. With the read ending 3 residues before the CDR3 end, the germline J gene is used to fill in that end. V lost 7 bases, J lost 6 bases, and 7 bases stayed unmatched. CDR3 length: 14 residues. Per germline, CDR1 LNHDA and CDR2 SQIVND (reference sequence).

As concerns this clone: The read gets to within 3 residues of the CDR3 end, and the germline J gene fills in the rest. The J gene is TRBJ1-1, the V gene TRBV6-1, with D perhaps TRBD1 (5 bases). Trimming removed 2 bases at V and 6 bases at J, with 10 bases between. The length of the CDR3 is 13 residues. Germline V gives CDR1 MNHNS, CDR2 SASEGT. This CDR3 reads CASSEWGEPEAFF. The CDR3 DNA, read in part, is TGTGCCAGCAGTGAATGGGGGGAACCTGAA.

Notes on this clone: Read sequence stops 3 residues before the CDR3 end, and the germline J gene provides the missing end. The rearrangement uses TRBV28 and TRBJ2-5; tentatively, D is TRBD1 (8 bases). The CDR3 extends over 15 amino acids. Trimming removed 7 bases at V and 3 bases at J, with 18 bases between. Germline values: CDR1 MDHEN, CDR2 SYDVKM. Partial CDR3 DNA: TGTGCCAGCACCATTCGGACAGGGAGGGAAGAGACC. This sequence encodes CASTIRTGREET. The whole CDR3 protein is CASTIRTGREETQYF.

On this clone itself: The read comes to an end 3 residues before the CDR3 does, leaving the germline J gene to fill in the end. The J gene is TRBJ2-7, the V gene TRBV5-1; 10 bases are a match to TRBD2. The CDR3 has 17 amino acids. CDR1 and CDR2 (germline): SGHRS, YFSETQ. J lost 3 bases, V lost 2 bases, and 11 bases had no gene match. The part of the CDR3 DNA that was read is TGCGCCAGCAGCTTAAGCGGGGGGGCCGCCAAGAACTACGAG. Its translation: CASSLSGGAAKNYE. The full-length CDR3 reads as CASSLSGGAAKNYEQYF.

About this clone: The read comes to an end 3 residues before the CDR3 does, leaving the germline J gene to fill in the end. This chain links TRBV2 with TRBJ1-1, with D uncertain. CDR1 SNHLY and CDR2 FYNNEI come from the germline V gene. V was shortened by 6 bases and J by 1 base, with 12 bases between the two germline ends. The CDR3 sequence is 14 residues long. The CDR3 bases that were read are TGTGCCAGCAGCGCCCGGGGTCAGAACACTGAA. As protein: CASSARGQNTE. The whole CDR3 protein is CASSARGQNTEAFF.

On this clone itself: The sequence runs out 3 residues before the end of the CDR3; the remainder is reconstructed from the germline J gene. The chain uses TRBV7-7 and TRBJ2-2; TRBD1 agrees at 8 bases. Germline CDR1 is SSHAT and CDR2 is FNYEAQ (reference sequence). The CDR3 covers 15 residues. V gave up 1 base and J gave up 4 bases; unmatched junction bases: 2. The CDR3 protein is CASSLGQGATGELFF. The CDR3 bases that were read are TGTGCCAGCAGCTTAGGGCAGGGGGCCACCGGGGAG.

About this clone itself: Coverage ceases 3 residues before the CDR3 finishes, and the germline J gene fills in the end. This chain joins TRBV30 and TRBJ2-1; 10 positions match TRBD2. The germline gives CDR1 GTSNPN, CDR2 SVGIG (reference sequence). The V gene end was trimmed by 7 bases and the J gene end by 8 bases; junction bases not matched to a gene: 8. The CDR3 runs to 13 residues. CDR3 bases read: TGTGCCTCCTCAGCGGGAGGGTGGCATGAG. As protein: CASSAGGWHE. The complete CDR3 sequence is CASSAGGWHEQFF.

On this clone: The DNA ends 3 residues before the CDR3 does, and the rest of the CDR3 is filled in from the germline J gene. V usage is TRBV20-1 and J usage is TRBJ2-7; 7 bases agree with TRBD2. Germline V gene data show CDR1 as DFQATT and CDR2 as SNEGSKA (reference sequence). Germline trimming cut 7 bases from V and 0 bases from J; bases unmatched to any gene: 9. This CDR3 has 14 residues. CDR3 bases read: TGCAGTGTTTTAGCCGGGGACTACTCCTACGAG. Amino acid sequence: CSVLAGDYSYE. The entire CDR3 reads CSVLAGDYSYEQYF.

On this clone itself: The CDR3 end falls 3 residues outside the read, so it is completed with the germline J gene. The chain has TRBV7-6 and TRBJ2-2; TRBD2 matches at 11 bases. The germline V gene encodes CDR1 SGHVS and CDR2 FNYEAQ. After removal of 1 base from V and 1 base from J, the junction contained 2 bases not matched to a gene. CDR3 size: 17 residues. The CDR3 is CASSLGGTSGNTGELFF. CDR3 DNA (partial): TGTGCCAGCAGCTTAGGAGGGACTAGCGGGAACACCGGGGAG. The complete variable domain, with remaining parts taken from reference TRBV7-6 and TRBJ2-2, reads GAGVSQSPRYKVTKRGQDVALRCDPISGHVSLYWYRQALGQGPEFLTYFNYEAQQDKSGLPNDRFSAERPEGSISTLTIQRTEQRDSAMYRCASSLGGTSGNTGELFFGEGSRLTVL.

Comment on this clone: The missing CDR3 end, 3 residues past where the read stops, is filled in from the germline J gene. This chain joins TRBV6-1 and TRBJ2-3, with D possibly TRBD2 on 5 matching bases. Per germline, CDR1 MNHNS and CDR2 SASEGT. The CDR3 consists of 16 residues. The V and J ends lost 4 bases and 1 base respectively, with 15 bases between them. The sequenced CDR3 bases are TGTGCCAGCAGTGCCCCCACGAGGGTTGGCACAGATACG. Protein: CASSAPTRVGTDT. The whole CDR3 sequence is CASSAPTRVGTDTQYF.

On this clone itself: The read ends 3 residues before the CDR3 terminus; that terminus is restored from the germline J gene. This sequence joins TRBV30 and TRBJ2-6, with 9 nucleotides matching TRBD1. The ends lost 0 bases at V and 4 bases at J; junction bases unmatched: 7. Germline CDR1 GTSNPN, CDR2 SVGIG (reference sequence). This CDR3 contains 17 residues. CDR3 sequence: CAWSVRDRAPGANVLTF. The part of the CDR3 DNA that was read is TGTGCCTGGAGTGTACGGGACAGGGCTCCCGGGGCCAACGTC.

Turning to this clone: The CDR3 extends 3 residues past the end of the read, so its final part is completed from the germline J gene. The chain links TRBV5-1 to TRBJ1-2; 8 nucleotides align to TRBD1. The CDR3 has 15 residues. CDR1 is SGHRS and CDR2 is YFSETQ in the germline V gene. J was trimmed by 0 bases and V by 5 bases; bases with no gene match: 6. The CDR3 sequence is CASRDRGDSNYGYTF. CDR3 DNA, as far as it was read: TGCGCCAGCAGAGACAGGGGCGACTCTAACTATGGC.

Points on this clone: The read comes to an end 3 residues before the CDR3 does, leaving the germline J gene to fill in the end. The J gene is TRBJ2-5, the V gene TRBV7-2; D not resolved. Germline V gene sequence: CDR1 SGHTA, CDR2 FQGNSA. V lost 2 bases, J lost 1 base, and 11 bases lay in between. This CDR3 spans 15 amino acids. CDR3 protein: CASSLRASPQETQYF. The CDR3 DNA, read in part, is TGTGCCAGCAGCTTAAGAGCGAGTCCCCAAGAGACC.

Note on this clone: The read ends 3 residues early relative to the CDR3; the germline J gene fills the gap. V and J are TRBV29-1 and TRBJ2-1, with TRBD1 as a possible D gene (6 bases). There are 11 residues in the CDR3. V lost 8 bases and J lost 6, with 11 bases in between. Germline values: CDR1 SQVTM, CDR2 ANQGSEA. CDR3 sequence reads: CSHRVVNEQFF. Partial CDR3 DNA: TGCAGCCACAGGGTTGTCAATGAG.

A word on this clone: The CDR3 goes on 3 residues after the read ends, and that part is filled in from the germline J gene. The gene calls are TRBV20-1 and TRBJ2-1; 7 bases map to TRBD2. The CDR3 length is 14 residues. The V gene's germline CDR1 is DFQATT and CDR2 SNEGSKA (reference sequence). Trimming cost V 1 base and J 5 bases; bases outside gene matches: 5. CDR3 DNA (partial): TGCAGTGCTAGAGCTAGCGGAAAAGACAATGAG. Translation: CSARASGKDNE. The full CDR3 is CSARASGKDNEQFF.

A word on this clone: The sequence runs out 3 residues before the end of the CDR3; the remainder is reconstructed from the germline J gene. This chain connects TRBV7-9 to TRBJ1-2; the D gene is possibly TRBD1 (6 bases). The CDR3 has 12 amino acids. Germline V lookup: CDR1 SEHNR, CDR2 FQNEAQ (reference sequence). Trimming stripped 4 bases from V and 3 bases from J, with 6 bases between. CDR3: CASSWTDYGYTF. The CDR3 DNA, read in part, is TGTGCCAGCAGCTGGACAGACTATGGC. The full variable domain, rest sourced from reference TRBV7-9 and TRBJ1-2, is DTGVSQNPRHKITKRGQNVTFRCDPISEHNRLYWYRQTLGQGPEFLTYFQNEAQLEKSRLLSDRFSAERPKGSFSTLEIQRTEQGDSAMYLCASSWTDYGYTFGSGTRLTVV.

Of note for this clone: From the germline J gene comes the end of the CDR3, since the read stops 3 residues before it. The chain is built from TRBV5-1 and TRBJ2-7; maybe TRBD2 (6 bases). The V and J ends lost 0 bases and 5 bases respectively, with 12 bases between them. Germline-derived CDR1 and CDR2 are SGHRS and YFSETQ. The CDR3 is 14 residues long. Incomplete CDR3 DNA: TGCGCCAGCAGCTTGGGCGGCGGGATTAACGAG. Translated, it gives CASSLGGGINE. From start to end, the CDR3 is CASSLGGGINEQYF.

On this clone itself: Sequencing ends 3 residues short of the CDR3 end; the germline J gene provides the rest. The J gene is TRBJ2-2, the V gene TRBV5-1; 7 bases match TRBD2. Unmatched junction bases numbered 9, after V lost 3 bases and J lost 4 bases. From germline, CDR1 is SGHRS and CDR2 YFSETQ. This CDR3 is built from 16 residues. CDR3 loop: CASSSAGSSSTGELFF. The DNA read from the CDR3 is TGCGCCAGCAGCTCAGCGGGGAGTAGTAGCACCGGGGAG. Full variable domain (remainder filled in from reference TRBV5-1 and TRBJ2-2): KAGVTQTPRYLIKTRGQQVTLSCSPISGHRSVSWYQQTPGQGLQFLFEYFSETQRNKGNFPGRFSGRQFSNSRSEMNVSTLELGDSALYLCASSSAGSSSTGELFFGEGSRLTVL.

Of note for this clone: With the read ending 3 residues before the CDR3 end, the germline J gene is used to fill in that end. V usage is TRBV5-6 and J usage is TRBJ2-3; 8 bases line up with TRBD1. V was clipped by 8 bases and J by 6 bases; unmatched bases: 11. Germline V gene sequence: CDR1 SGHDT, CDR2 YYEEEE. This CDR3 contains 14 residues. The part of the CDR3 DNA that was read is TGTGCCAGTGGCGGACAGGGAAGATCGGATACG. Translating gives CASGGQGRSDT. The CDR3 reads in full as CASGGQGRSDTQYF.

For this clone: The read ends 3 residues before the CDR3 terminus; that terminus is restored from the germline J gene. The chain recombines TRBV10-3 with TRBJ2-7; D is perhaps TRBD1 or TRBD2 (5 bases each). This CDR3 has 14 residues. Between the trimmed V and J ends, which lost 6 bases and 4 bases, there was a span of 16 bases. CDR1 is ENHRY and CDR2 is SYGVKD in the germline V gene. The CDR3 DNA, read in part, is TGTGCCATCAGGGCCGCAGGGAGCCTATACGAG. This sequence encodes CAIRAAGSLYE. The entire CDR3 sequence reads CAIRAAGSLYEQYF.

Comments on this clone: The read falls 3 residues short of the CDR3 end, and the missing part is taken from the germline J gene. The rearrangement joins TRBV10-3 to TRBJ2-7; maybe TRBD1 (6 bases). Trimming stripped 2 bases from V and 3 bases from J, with 17 bases between. Germline CDR1 ENHRY, CDR2 SYGVKD. This CDR3 spans 16 amino acids. The chain's CDR3 is CAISEDGLGGIYEQYF. CDR3 DNA, as far as it was read: TGTGCCATCAGTGAGGATGGCTTAGGGGGAATCTACGAG.

With respect to this clone: The read finishes 3 residues shy of the CDR3 end, and the germline J gene is used to complete it. The chain couples TRBV4-2 to TRBJ2-3; 8 nucleotides match TRBD2. The CDR3 is made up of 17 amino acids. CDR1 and CDR2 from the germline V gene are LGHNA and YNFKEQ. After removal of 2 bases from V and 0 bases from J, the junction contained 7 bases not matched to a gene. CDR3 amino acids: CASSQPTSVISTDTQYF. The covered CDR3 bases are TGTGCCAGCAGCCAACCGACTAGCGTTATAAGCACAGATACG.